Given below is one TCR beta chain in context. The antigen is not known. This record belongs to a study of shared clonotypes between healthy human individuals. General study points: Rarefaction showed that sequencing of sorted subsets was incomplete (despite large depth).

CD45RO-negative, CCR7-selected cells formed the naive CD8 fraction, which excluded terminally differentiated effector memory CD45RA+ cells. Sequenced by immunoSEQ multiplex PCR; TCRdb stores in-frame clones only, minus some. Among roughly 2,000,000 clones listed, roughly 94% were seen once. CDR3 size: 11 residues. V lost 8 bases and J 6 bases, leaving 9 bases between the germline ends. Germline loops: CDR1 MNHNY, CDR2 SVGAGI (reference sequence). V is TRBV6-6 and J is TRBJ2-3; D ambiguous. The sequence came from a man younger than 30 in good health. The source material was naive CD8+ T cells sorted from blood. CDR3 protein: CASVTTDTQYF. DNA for the CDR3: TGTGCCAGCGTCACGACTGATACGCAGTATTTT.